This T cell receptor (beta chain) was obtained from a study of blood T cell repertoires in COVID-19. As for the study in general: COVID-19 samples from acute and convalescent phases originated in the United States, Italy and Spain. From T cells, B-cell-depleted T cells, or PBMCs came the material, which was cDNA or gDNA.

CDR3 length equals 15 residues. V lost 4 bases to trimming and J lost 6 bases; unmatched junction nucleotides: 6. The germline CDR1 and CDR2 sequences are SGHVS and FNYEAQ. Participants spanned ages roughly 18 to 95 years and resided in 20 to 30 US areas. Methods used by the authors: Counts of nucleated cells, estimated from reference gene primer amplification, were obtained. The protocol was immunoSEQ multiplex PCR, while the TCRdb copy is restricted to in-frame clones and leaves out a portion. Clone size and the V and J calls come from that table; the DNA yielded D and trimming. In the table there are approximately 220,000 clones, around 90% of which are singletons.

The sample comprised PBMCs or T cells enriched from blood (not recorded which). The TCR comes from a woman younger than 45 with acute COVID-19. J is TRBJ2-2 and V is TRBV7-6, with 9 bases aligning to TRBD1. The CDR3 DNA is TGTGCCAGCAGCTCCTACAGGGGGCGGTCCGGGGAGCTGTTTTTT. This codes for CASSSYRGRSGELFF.